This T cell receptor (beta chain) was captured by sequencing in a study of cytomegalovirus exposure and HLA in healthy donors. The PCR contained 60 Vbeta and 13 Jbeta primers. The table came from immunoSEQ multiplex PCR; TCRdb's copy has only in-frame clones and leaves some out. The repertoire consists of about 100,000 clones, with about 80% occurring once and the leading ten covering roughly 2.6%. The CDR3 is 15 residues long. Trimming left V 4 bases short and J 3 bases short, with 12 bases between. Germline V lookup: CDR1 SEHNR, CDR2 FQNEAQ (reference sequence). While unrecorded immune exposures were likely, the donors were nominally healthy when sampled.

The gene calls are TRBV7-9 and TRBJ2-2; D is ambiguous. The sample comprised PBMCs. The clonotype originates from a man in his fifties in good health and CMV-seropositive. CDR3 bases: TGTGCCAGCAGCTCTGAGGAATTGCACACCGGGGAGCTGTTTTTT. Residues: CASSSEELHTGELFF.